The clone carrying this TCR beta chain was seen repeatedly, ten times or more. This specimen comes from a study of identical twins. A single record per CDR3 protein comes from TCRdb applying MiXCR to the 5' RACE reads. This table holds around 490,000 distinct CDR3 sequences, 14% found once. Germline lookup yields CDR1 SNHLY and CDR2 FYNNEI. Between the trimmed V and J ends, which lost 1 base and 6 bases, there was a span of 4 bases. This CDR3 has 12 residues. This sample was shared with a second study, whose subject was yellow fever vaccine responses in identical twins.

The material sequenced was CD4+ T cells sorted from blood. V usage is TRBV2 and J usage is TRBJ2-1, with D unresolved. This TCR derives from a woman between 18 and 29 years old in good health. CDR3 bases: TGTGCCAGCAGTGAAGGTCGCAATGAGCAGTTCTTC. Amino acid sequence: CASSEGRNEQFF.